This T cell receptor (beta chain) comes out of a study of blood T cells in healthy people across ages. Notes on this clonotype: What it binds is not known.

A second PCR, run for 7 to 11 cycles, used a sample-barcoded 5' primer plus a J-beta primer mix. Tags on each cDNA molecule came from a template-switch adaptor with 12 random nucleotides. TCRdb re-called the 5' RACE reads through MiXCR, storing one row per CDR3 protein. This table holds about a million distinct CDR3 sequences, around 46% found once. Unmatched junction bases numbered 3, after V lost 5 bases and J lost 0 bases. The CDR3 is 16 amino acids. The germline CDR1 and CDR2 sequences are SGHVS and FQNEAQ. There were healthy Caucasian individuals from Russia, aged roughly 6 to 95, serving as donors. Every sample yielded at least 6.5 million isolated PBMCs. Study findings and constraints: TCR beta diversity was tightly associated with the proportion of naive T cells.

The sequenced material came from blood. The source is a man aged 25-45 years in good health. J is TRBJ1-4 and V is TRBV7-8, with 10 bases matching TRBD1. The CDR3: CASSRGQGATNEKLFF. Here the CDR3 DNA reads TGTGCCAGCAGCCGCGGACAGGGGGCAACTAATGAAAAACTGTTTTTT. Using reference TRBV7-8 and TRBJ1-4 for the parts outside the CDR3, the full variable domain is GAGVSQSPRYKVAKRGQDVALRCDPISGHVSLFWYQQALGQGPEFLTYFQNEAQLDKSGLPSDRFFAERPEGSVSTLKIQRTQQEDSAVYLCASSRGQGATNEKLFFGSGTQLSVL.